These 9 T cell receptor beta chains were sequenced from one sample in a study of human T cells and chemical hapten exposure. MiXCR, run by TCRdb on the RACE reads, gives a single entry per CDR3 protein. The sample gives about 120,000 distinct CDR3 sequences, roughly 13% of which show up once; approximately 0.89% is in the top ten. Indicated time point: patch test 1, 2 weeks after DPC sensitization. Treatment reported: therapeutic diphenylcyclopropenone sensitization with weekly scalp DPC. The material sequenced was whole blood, taken in connection with sensitization to the hapten diphenylcyclopropenone (DPC). The origin of the receptors is a man younger than 30 with alopecia areata. Some clones in this sample may be carry-over from other donors' samples.

This clonotype was counted only a few times. The V and J genes are TRBV7-9 and TRBJ1-1, with 11 nucleotides matching TRBD1. V shed 5 bases and J 0 bases; nucleotides not matched to a gene: 5. The CDR3 length is 16 residues. The germline gives CDR1 SEHNR, CDR2 FQNEAQ (reference sequence). The CDR3 DNA reads as TGTGCCAGCAGCCGAGGACAGGGGGCCATGAACACTGAAGCTTTCTTT. This gives the protein CASSRGQGAMNTEAFF.

This clonotype was recorded a few times. This chain links TRBV4-3 with TRBJ1-1; TRBD1 is a possible D gene (5 bases). Per germline, CDR1 LGHNA and CDR2 YSLEER. V dropped 0 bases and J dropped 0 bases, with 17 bases sitting between them. The CDR3 spans 18 residues. The CDR3 DNA is TGCGCCAGCAGCCAAGAGGCGAGCGGGGCTGCTTTGAACACTGAAGCTTTCTTT. It translates to CASSQEASGAALNTEAFF.

The chain links TRBV5-8 to TRBJ1-6, with D possibly being TRBD1 (5 bases). CDR1 is SGHTS and CDR2 is YDEGEE in the germline V gene. V was clipped by 6 bases and J by 7 bases, with 17 bases between them. The CDR3 consists of 15 residues. This CDR3 is CASIHSGPRNSPLHF. The CDR3 DNA follows: TGTGCCAGCATCCACTCAGGGCCGAGGAATTCACCCCTCCACTTT.

This clonotype has a handful of counts. The CDR3 DNA reads as TGTGCCAGCAGCCGGCAGGGGGCCCCGGGATATTCACCCCTCCACTTT. Protein product: CASSRQGAPGYSPLHF. The chain carries TRBV14 and TRBJ1-6; 8 nucleotides match TRBD1. From germline, CDR1 is SGHDN and CDR2 FVKESK. The trim removed 4 bases at V and 8 bases at J, leaving 10 bases unmatched. The CDR3 length is 16 residues.

This clonotype has more than one count but fewer than ten. The rearrangement joins TRBV28 to TRBJ1-3; no firm D call. The CDR3 has 15 residues. Looked up from germline, CDR1 is MDHEN and CDR2 is SYDVKM. Between the trimmed V and J ends, which lost 2 bases and 0 bases, there was a span of 8 bases. CDR3 in DNA: TGTGCCAGCAGTTTAGAGACGATCTCTGGAAACACCATATATTTT. It is translated as CASSLETISGNTIYF.

In its sample, this clonotype was seen many times. The genes are TRBV7-9 and TRBJ2-7; 11 nucleotides line up with TRBD1. J lost 0 bases, V lost 5 bases, and 6 bases had no gene match. The CDR3 has 16 residues. Germline V gene sequence: CDR1 SEHNR, CDR2 FQNEAQ (reference sequence). CDR3 protein: CASSTWTGGDSYEQYF. The CDR3 bases are TGTGCCAGCAGCACCTGGACAGGGGGCGACTCCTACGAGCAGTACTTC.

This clonotype was detected only a few times. CDR3 nucleotide sequence: TGTGCCAGCGGACAGGGGAATAGCAATCAGCCCCAGCATTTT. This sequence encodes CASGQGNSNQPQHF. The gene calls are TRBV12-3 or TRBV12-4 and TRBJ1-5; 9 nucleotides agree with TRBD1. J was trimmed by 0 bases and V by 8 bases; bases with no gene match: 2. This CDR3 region has 14 residues.

The rearrangement uses TRBV11-2 and TRBJ1-1, with D uncertain. V was pared by 6 bases and J by 1 base, with 15 bases between. This CDR3 contains 15 residues. Germline loops: CDR1 SGHAT, CDR2 FQNNGV. This chain's CDR3 is CASRRAYRENTEAFF. As DNA, the CDR3 is TGTGCCAGCAGGAGGGCCTACAGAGAGAACACTGAAGCTTTCTTT. Full variable domain (rest looked up from reference TRBV11-2 and TRBJ1-1): EAGVAQSPRYKIIEKRQSVAFWCNPISGHATLYWYQQILGQGPKLLIQFQNNGVVDDSQLPKDRFSAERLKGVDSTLKIQPAKLEDSAVYLCASRRAYRENTEAFFGQGTRLTVV.

This clonotype was recorded a few times. This chain connects TRBV7-9 to TRBJ1-4; TRBD1 is a possible D gene (6 bases). Germline lookup yields CDR1 SEHNR and CDR2 FQNEAQ (reference sequence). This CDR3 spans 15 amino acids. Between the trimmed V and J ends, which lost 5 bases and 7 bases, there was a span of 17 bases. In DNA, the CDR3 is TGTGCCAGCAGCCCCCAAGGGGGGGTCGGTGAAAAACTGTTTTTT. Its protein is CASSPQGGVGEKLFF.